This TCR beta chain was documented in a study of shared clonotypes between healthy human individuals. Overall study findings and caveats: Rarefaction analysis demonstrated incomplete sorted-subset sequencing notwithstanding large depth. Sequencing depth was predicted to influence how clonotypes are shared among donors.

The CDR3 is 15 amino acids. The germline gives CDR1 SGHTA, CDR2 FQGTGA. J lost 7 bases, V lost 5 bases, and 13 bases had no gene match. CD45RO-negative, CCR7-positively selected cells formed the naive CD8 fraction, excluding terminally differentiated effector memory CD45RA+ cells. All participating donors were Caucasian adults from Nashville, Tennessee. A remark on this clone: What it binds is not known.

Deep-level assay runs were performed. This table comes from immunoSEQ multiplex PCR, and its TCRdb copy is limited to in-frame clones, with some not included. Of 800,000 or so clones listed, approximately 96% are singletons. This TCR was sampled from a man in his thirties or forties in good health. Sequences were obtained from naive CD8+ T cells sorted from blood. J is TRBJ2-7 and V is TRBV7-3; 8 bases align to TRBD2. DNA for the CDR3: TGTGCCAGCAGCCCCAACCTTAGCGGGATGGGGGAGCAGTACTTC. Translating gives CASSPNLSGMGEQYF.